This record looks at one T cell receptor (beta chain) sequence and its context. The sample comes from a study of CD8 T cells in Susac syndrome. Per germline, CDR1 MNHEY and CDR2 SMNVEV (reference sequence). The CDR3 length is 13 residues. Trimming stripped 11 bases from V and 1 base from J, with 15 bases between. The study used treatment-naive patients who had stable or active relapsing-remitting disease as multiple sclerosis controls. Reverse transcription used about 0.45 to 1 ug RNA and random hexamers. Each CDR3 protein is one row after TCRdb ran MiXCR on the immunoSEQ multiplex PCR reads. The table records 350,000 to 550,000 distinct CDR3 sequences, approximately 85% of them present only once.

The TCR originated in a human donor with multiple sclerosis. The gene calls are TRBV27 and TRBJ2-7; weak D call: TRBD2 (5 bases). Sequencing was carried out using CD8+ T cells from PBMCs. The CDR3: CAASRGQSYEQYF. CDR3 coding DNA: TGTGCCGCCAGCCGGGGTCAATCCTACGAGCAGTACTTC.